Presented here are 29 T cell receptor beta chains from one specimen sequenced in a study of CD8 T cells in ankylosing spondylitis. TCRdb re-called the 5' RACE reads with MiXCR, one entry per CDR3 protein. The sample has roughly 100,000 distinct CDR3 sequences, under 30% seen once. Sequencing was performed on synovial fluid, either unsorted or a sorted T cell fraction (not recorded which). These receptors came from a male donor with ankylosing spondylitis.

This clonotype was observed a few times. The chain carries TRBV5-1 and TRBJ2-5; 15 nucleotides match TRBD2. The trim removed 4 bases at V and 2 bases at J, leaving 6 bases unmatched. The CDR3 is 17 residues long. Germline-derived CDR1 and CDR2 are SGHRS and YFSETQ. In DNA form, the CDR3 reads TGCGCCAGCAGCATAGGGACTAGCGGGAGGCCACAAGAGACCCAGTACTTC. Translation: CASSIGTSGRPQETQYF.

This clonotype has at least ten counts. CDR3 in amino acids: CASPAPGQGISETQYF. The DNA of the CDR3 is TGTGCCAGCCCCGCCCCGGGACAGGGCATTTCCGAGACCCAGTACTTC. The chain has TRBV2 and TRBJ2-5; 9 nucleotides match TRBD1. CDR1 and CDR2 (germline): SNHLY, FYNNEI. Germline trimming cut 8 bases from V and 5 bases from J; bases unmatched to any gene: 15. This CDR3 has 16 amino acids.

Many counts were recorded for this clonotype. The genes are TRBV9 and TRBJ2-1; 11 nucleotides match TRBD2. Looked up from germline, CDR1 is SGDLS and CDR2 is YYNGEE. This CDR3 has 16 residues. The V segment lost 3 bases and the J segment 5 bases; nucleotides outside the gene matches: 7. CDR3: CASSAKLAGGNNEQFF. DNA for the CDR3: TGTGCCAGCAGCGCCAAGCTAGCGGGAGGAAACAATGAGCAGTTCTTC.

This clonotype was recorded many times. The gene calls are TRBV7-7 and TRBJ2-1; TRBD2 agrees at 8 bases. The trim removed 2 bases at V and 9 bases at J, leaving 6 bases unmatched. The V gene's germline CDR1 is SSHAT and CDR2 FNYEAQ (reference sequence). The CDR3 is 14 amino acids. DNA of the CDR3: TGTGCCAGCAGCTTAAGCGGGAGAGGGAGTGAGCAGTTCTTC. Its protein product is CASSLSGRGSEQFF.

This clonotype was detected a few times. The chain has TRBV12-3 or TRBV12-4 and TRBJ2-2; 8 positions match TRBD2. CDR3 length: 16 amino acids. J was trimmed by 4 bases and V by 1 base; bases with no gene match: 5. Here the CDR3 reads CASSLVGGRPTGELFF. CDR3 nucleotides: TGTGCCAGCAGTTTAGTTGGCGGGAGGCCCACCGGGGAGCTGTTTTTT.

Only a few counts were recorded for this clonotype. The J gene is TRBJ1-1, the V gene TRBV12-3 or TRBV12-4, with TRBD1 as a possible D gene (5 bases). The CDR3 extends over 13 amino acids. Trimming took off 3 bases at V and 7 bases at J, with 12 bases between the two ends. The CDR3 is CASSFGGGSEAFF. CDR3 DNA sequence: TGTGCCAGCAGTTTCGGGGGGGGAAGTGAAGCTTTCTTT.

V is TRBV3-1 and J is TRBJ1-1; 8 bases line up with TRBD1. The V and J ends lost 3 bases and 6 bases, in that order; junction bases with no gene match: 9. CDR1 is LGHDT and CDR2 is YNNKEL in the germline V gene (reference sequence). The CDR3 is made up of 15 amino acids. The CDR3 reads CASSHDTGGRAEAFF. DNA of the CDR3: TGTGCCAGCAGCCATGATACAGGGGGTAGGGCTGAAGCTTTCTTT.

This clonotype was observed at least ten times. This chain's CDR3 is CASKPGGTGNYNEQFF. The CDR3 DNA sequence: TGCGCCAGCAAACCCGGGGGGACAGGGAACTACAATGAGCAGTTCTTC. The rearrangement uses TRBV5-1 and TRBJ2-1; the match to TRBD1 covers 9 bases. This CDR3 contains 16 residues. The V and J ends lost 6 bases and 3 bases, in that order; junction bases with no gene match: 10. Germline loops: CDR1 SGHRS, CDR2 YFSETQ. Supplemented by reference TRBV5-1 and TRBJ2-1, the full variable domain reads KAGVTQTPRYLIKTRGQQVTLSCSPISGHRSVSWYQQTPGQGLQFLFEYFSETQRNKGNFPGRFSGRQFSNSRSEMNVSTLELGDSALYLCASKPGGTGNYNEQFFGPGTRLTVL.

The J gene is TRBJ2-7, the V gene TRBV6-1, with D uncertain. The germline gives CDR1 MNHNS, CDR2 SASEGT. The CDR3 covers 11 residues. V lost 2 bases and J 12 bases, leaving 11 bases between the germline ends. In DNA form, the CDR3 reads TGTGCCAGCAGTGAAACGGTAGAATGGTACTTC. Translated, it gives CASSETVEWYF.

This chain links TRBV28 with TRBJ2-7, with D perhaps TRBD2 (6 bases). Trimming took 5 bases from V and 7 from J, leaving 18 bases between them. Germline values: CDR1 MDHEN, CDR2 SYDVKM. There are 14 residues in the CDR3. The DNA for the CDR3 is TGTGCCAGCAGTGGACCCGGAGGGGCTAGAGAGCAGTACTTC. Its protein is CASSGPGGAREQYF.

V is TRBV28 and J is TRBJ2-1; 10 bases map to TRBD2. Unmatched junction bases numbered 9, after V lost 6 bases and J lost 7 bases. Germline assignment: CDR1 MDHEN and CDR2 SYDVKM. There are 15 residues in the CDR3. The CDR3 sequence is CASSSPASGSNEQFF. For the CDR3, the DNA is TGTGCCAGCAGCTCGCCGGCTAGCGGGAGTAATGAGCAGTTCTTC.

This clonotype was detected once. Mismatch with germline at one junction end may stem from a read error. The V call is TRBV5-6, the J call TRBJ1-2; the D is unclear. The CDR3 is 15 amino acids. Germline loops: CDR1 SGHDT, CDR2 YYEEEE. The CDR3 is CASTLGSPKDYGYTF. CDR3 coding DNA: TGTGCCAGCACCTTGGGGAGCCCTAAGGACTATGGCTACACCTTC.

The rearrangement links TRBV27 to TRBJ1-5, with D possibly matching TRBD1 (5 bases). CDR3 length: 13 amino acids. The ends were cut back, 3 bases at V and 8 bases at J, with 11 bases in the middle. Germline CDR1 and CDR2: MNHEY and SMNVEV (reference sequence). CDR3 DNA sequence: TGTGCCAGCAGTTTTCGCAGGGAAGAGCCCCAGCATTTT. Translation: CASSFRREEPQHF.

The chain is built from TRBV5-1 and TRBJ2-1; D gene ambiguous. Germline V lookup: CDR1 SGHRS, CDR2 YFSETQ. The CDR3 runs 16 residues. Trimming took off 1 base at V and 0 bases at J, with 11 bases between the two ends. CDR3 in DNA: TGCGCCAGCAGCTTGCCAGGTCTGATCTCCTACAATGAGCAGTTCTTC. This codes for CASSLPGLISYNEQFF.

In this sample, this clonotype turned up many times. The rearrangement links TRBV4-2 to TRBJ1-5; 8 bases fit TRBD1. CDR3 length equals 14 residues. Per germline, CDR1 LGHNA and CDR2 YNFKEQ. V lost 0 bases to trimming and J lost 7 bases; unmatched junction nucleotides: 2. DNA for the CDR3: TGTGCCAGCAGCCAAGATTCAGGGGGCCAGCCCCAGCATTTT. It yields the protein CASSQDSGGQPQHF.

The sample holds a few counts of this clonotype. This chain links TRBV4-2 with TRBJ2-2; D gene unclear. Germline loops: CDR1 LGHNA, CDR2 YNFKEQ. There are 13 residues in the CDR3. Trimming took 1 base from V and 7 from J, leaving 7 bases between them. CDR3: CASSQARVGELFF. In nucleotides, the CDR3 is TGTGCCAGCAGCCAAGCCCGGGTCGGGGAGCTGTTTTTT.

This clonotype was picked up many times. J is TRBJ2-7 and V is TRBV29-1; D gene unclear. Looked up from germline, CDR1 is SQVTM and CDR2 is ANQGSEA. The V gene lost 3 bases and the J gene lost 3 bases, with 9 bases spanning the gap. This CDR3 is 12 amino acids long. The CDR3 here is CSVERSGYEQYF. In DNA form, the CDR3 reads TGCAGCGTTGAGCGTTCTGGCTACGAGCAGTACTTC.

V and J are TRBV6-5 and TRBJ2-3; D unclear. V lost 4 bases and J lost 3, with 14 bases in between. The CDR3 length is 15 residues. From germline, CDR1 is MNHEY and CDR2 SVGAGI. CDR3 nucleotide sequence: TGTGCCAGCAGTTCCTCGAGCCGTGGTACAGATACGCAGTATTTT. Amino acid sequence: CASSSSSRGTDTQYF.

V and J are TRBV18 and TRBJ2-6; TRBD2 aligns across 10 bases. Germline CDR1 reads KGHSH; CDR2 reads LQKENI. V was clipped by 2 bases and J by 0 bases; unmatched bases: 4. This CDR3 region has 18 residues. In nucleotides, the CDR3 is TGTGCCAGCTCACCAACTAGCGGGACCCCCTCTGGGGCCAACGTCCTGACTTTC. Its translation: CASSPTSGTPSGANVLTF.

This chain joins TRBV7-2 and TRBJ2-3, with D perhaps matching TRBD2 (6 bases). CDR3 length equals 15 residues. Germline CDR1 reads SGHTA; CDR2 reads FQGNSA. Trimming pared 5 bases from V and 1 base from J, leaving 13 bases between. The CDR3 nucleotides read TGTGCCAGCAGCGCCGGGGGACTCCGCACAGATACGCAGTATTTT. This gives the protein CASSAGGLRTDTQYF.

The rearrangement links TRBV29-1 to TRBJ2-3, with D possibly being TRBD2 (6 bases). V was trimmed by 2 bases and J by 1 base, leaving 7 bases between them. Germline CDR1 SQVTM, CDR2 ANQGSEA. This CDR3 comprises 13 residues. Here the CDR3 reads CSVEKRGTDTQYF. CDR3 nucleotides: TGCAGCGTTGAAAAGCGGGGCACAGATACGCAGTATTTT.

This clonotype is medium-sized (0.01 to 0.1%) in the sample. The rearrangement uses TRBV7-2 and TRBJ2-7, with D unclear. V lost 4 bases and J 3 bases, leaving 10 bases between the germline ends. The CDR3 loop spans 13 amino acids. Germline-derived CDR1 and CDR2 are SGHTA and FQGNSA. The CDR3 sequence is CASSSSRGYEQYF. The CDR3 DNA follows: TGTGCCAGCAGCTCCAGCAGAGGCTACGAGCAGTACTTC.

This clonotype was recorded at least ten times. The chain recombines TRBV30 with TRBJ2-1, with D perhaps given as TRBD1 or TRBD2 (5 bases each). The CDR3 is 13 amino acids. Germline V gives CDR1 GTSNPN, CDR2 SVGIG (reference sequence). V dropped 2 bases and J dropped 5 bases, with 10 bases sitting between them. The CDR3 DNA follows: TGTGCCTGGAGTCAGGGACCCAACAATGAGCAGTTCTTC. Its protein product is CAWSQGPNNEQFF.

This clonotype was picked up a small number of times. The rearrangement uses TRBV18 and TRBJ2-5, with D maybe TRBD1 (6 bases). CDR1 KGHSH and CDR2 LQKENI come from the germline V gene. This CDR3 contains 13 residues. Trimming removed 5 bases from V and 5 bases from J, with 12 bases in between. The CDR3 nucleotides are TGTGCCAGCTCATCAGGGGACGCGGAGACCCAGTACTTC. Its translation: CASSSGDAETQYF.

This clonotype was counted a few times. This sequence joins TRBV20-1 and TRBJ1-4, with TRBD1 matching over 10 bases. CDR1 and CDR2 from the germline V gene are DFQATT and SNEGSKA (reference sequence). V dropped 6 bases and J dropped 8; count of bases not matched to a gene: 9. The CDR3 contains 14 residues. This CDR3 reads CSAKPGTGEEKLFF. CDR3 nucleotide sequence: TGCAGTGCCAAACCCGGGACAGGGGAGGAAAAACTGTTTTTT.

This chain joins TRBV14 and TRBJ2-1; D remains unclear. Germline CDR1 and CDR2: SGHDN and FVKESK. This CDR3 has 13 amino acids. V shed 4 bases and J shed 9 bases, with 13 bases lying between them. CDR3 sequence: CASSLTIWGEQFF. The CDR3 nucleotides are TGTGCCAGCAGCCTTACTATCTGGGGTGAGCAGTTCTTC.

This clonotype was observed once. The CDR3 DNA reads as TGTGCCAGCAGCCCGAGCGGAAACTACCAGACCCAGTACTTC. Translated, it gives CASSPSGNYQTQYF. The V gene is TRBV11-2, the J gene TRBJ2-5; TRBD2 is a possible D gene (5 bases). From germline, CDR1 is SGHAT and CDR2 FQNNGV. V was shortened by 5 bases and J by 6 bases, with 16 bases between the two germline ends. The CDR3 is made up of 14 amino acids.

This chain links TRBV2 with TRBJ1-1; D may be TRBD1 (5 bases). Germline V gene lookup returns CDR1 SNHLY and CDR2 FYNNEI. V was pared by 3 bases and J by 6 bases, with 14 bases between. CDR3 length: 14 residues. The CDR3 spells CASSEGRVRPEAFF. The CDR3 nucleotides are TGTGCCAGCAGTGAGGGCAGGGTAAGGCCTGAAGCTTTCTTT.

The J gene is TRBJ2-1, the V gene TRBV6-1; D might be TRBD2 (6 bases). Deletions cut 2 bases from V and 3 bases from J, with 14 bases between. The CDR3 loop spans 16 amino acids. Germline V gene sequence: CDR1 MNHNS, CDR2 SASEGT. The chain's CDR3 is CASSESKAGLYNEQFF. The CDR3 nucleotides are TGTGCCAGCAGTGAATCCAAGGCGGGGCTCTACAATGAGCAGTTCTTC.